This T cell receptor beta chain emerged from a study of T cells expressing NK-cell markers. On the study more broadly: Sequencing covered eight donors, seven HCMV-seropositive and one seronegative.

CDR3 length: 14 residues. In generating TCR beta cDNA, 5'RACE template switching with UMIs was used. For each CDR3 protein, TCRdb gives one entry from its re-call of the 5' RACE reads, without DNA. This listing includes 130,000 to 150,000 distinct CDR3 sequences. Sequencing was performed on blood T cells: a sorted CD56 or NKG2C T cell subset, CD4+ or CD8+ T cells, or bulk PBMC T cells (not recorded which). This sequence was found in a man between 18 and 29 years old in good health. The J gene is TRBJ1-1, the V gene TRBV12-3 or TRBV12-4. The CDR3 loop reads CASSLPVGNTEAFF.